Below are 25 T cell receptor beta chains sequenced from a single sample in a study of cytomegalovirus exposure and HLA in healthy donors. PCR used 60 Vbeta primers and 13 Jbeta primers. Clones were sequenced by immunoSEQ multiplex PCR, and TCRdb holds only the in-frame ones, with some missing. This sample has about 130,000 clones, with 70% to 85% found just once. The sample taken for sequencing was PBMCs. These receptors were obtained from a boy aged 2 to 10 in good health and CMV-seronegative.

The chain joins TRBV18 to TRBJ1-4; 8 bases map to TRBD1. J was trimmed by 7 bases and V by 2 bases; bases with no gene match: 9. CDR1 KGHSH and CDR2 LQKENI come from the germline V gene. The CDR3 spans 16 residues. The CDR3 loop is CASSPLGQGATEKLFF. CDR3 nucleotide sequence: TGTGCCAGCTCACCATTAGGCCAGGGGGCGACTGAAAAACTGTTTTTT.

The rearrangement joins TRBV6-6 to TRBJ1-1, with D hard to call. CDR3 length: 14 residues. Germline V CDR1 and CDR2: MNHNY, SVGAGI (reference sequence). The V gene lost 3 bases and the J gene lost 8 bases, with 16 bases spanning the gap. CDR3 loop: CASSYGTRKPEAFF. DNA for the CDR3: TGTGCCAGCAGTTATGGCACTAGAAAACCGGAAGCTTTCTTT.

The genes are TRBV4-1 and TRBJ2-1, with 10 bases that match TRBD1. Germline values: CDR1 MGHRA, CDR2 YSYEKL. This CDR3 comprises 17 residues. Trimming took 3 bases from V and 4 from J; bases not matched to a gene: 9. Here the CDR3 reads CASSHPTTGGEYNEQFF. The DNA of the CDR3 is TGCGCCAGCAGCCATCCTACGACAGGGGGCGAGTACAATGAGCAGTTCTTC.

A note on this clone: Other nucleotide sequences from this sample produce the same CDR3. The rearrangement uses TRBV7-9 and TRBJ2-5, with D perhaps matching TRBD2 (6 bases). Germline V gives CDR1 SEHNR, CDR2 FQNEAQ (reference sequence). The CDR3 consists of 12 residues. CDR3 loop: CAGGSLQETQYF. CDR3 in DNA: TGTGCGGGGGGAAGTCTCCAAGAGACCCAGTACTTC.

The V gene is TRBV7-9, the J gene TRBJ2-2, with unresolved D. Germline CDR1 reads SEHNR; CDR2 reads FQNEAQ (reference sequence). V was clipped by 4 bases and J by 3 bases, with 6 bases between them. The CDR3 spans 13 residues. The CDR3 here is CASSSLYTGELFF. Here the CDR3 DNA reads TGTGCCAGCAGCTCCTTATACACCGGGGAGCTGTTTTTT.

This sequence joins TRBV19 and TRBJ1-5; the D gene is possibly TRBD1 (5 bases). Germline V gives CDR1 LNHDA, CDR2 SQIVND (reference sequence). Trimming took off 6 bases at V and 3 bases at J, with 15 bases between the two ends. The CDR3 spans 15 residues. The CDR3 loop reads CASRHIQGLNQPQHF. Here the CDR3 DNA reads TGTGCCAGTAGACATATCCAGGGACTCAATCAGCCCCAGCATTTT. The entire variable domain, with the rest obtained from reference TRBV19 and TRBJ1-5, is as follows: DGGITQSPKYLFRKEGQNVTLSCEQNLNHDAMYWYRQDPGQGLRLIYYSQIVNDFQKGDIAEGYSVSREKKESFPLTVTSAQKNPTAFYLCASRHIQGLNQPQHFGDGTRLSIL.

The chain is built from TRBV5-6 and TRBJ2-7; TRBD2 might be the D (5 bases). CDR3 size: 14 residues. The germline CDR1 and CDR2 sequences are SGHDT and YYEEEE. V was shortened by 6 bases and J by 4 bases, with 17 bases between the two germline ends. CDR3 region: CASTRMGVGYEQYV. The CDR3 DNA sequence: TGTGCCAGCACCCGCATGGGAGTTGGTTACGAGCAGTACGTC.

This sequence joins TRBV9 and TRBJ2-6; D remains unclear. The CDR3 sequence is 15 residues long. The V and J ends lost 4 bases and 0 bases respectively, with 8 bases between them. From germline, CDR1 is SGDLS and CDR2 YYNGEE. CDR3 bases: TGTGCCAGCAGCATCAGTCTCTCTGGGGCCAACGTCCTGACTTTC. Protein: CASSISLSGANVLTF.

The chain has TRBV7-6 and TRBJ1-1, with D perhaps matching TRBD1 (5 bases). CDR1 and CDR2 (germline): SGHVS, FNYEAQ. This CDR3 contains 15 residues. V was shortened by 1 base and J by 5 bases, with 14 bases between the two germline ends. This CDR3 is CASSLEGQGRTEAFF. The CDR3 bases are TGTGCCAGCAGCTTAGAAGGGCAGGGTAGGACTGAAGCTTTCTTT.

The CDR3 bases are TGCAGCGTTCCCGGGACAGGTATCTCTGGGGCCAACGTCCTGACTTTC. Its protein is CSVPGTGISGANVLTF. The chain couples TRBV29-1 to TRBJ2-6; TRBD1 matches 8 bases. The CDR3 covers 16 residues. CDR1 and CDR2 from the germline V gene are SQVTM and ANQGSEA. V was pared by 5 bases and J by 0 bases, with 6 bases of the junction left unmatched.

The genes are TRBV4-1 and TRBJ2-7, with 8 bases aligning to TRBD2. This CDR3 is built from 13 residues. Germline V CDR1 and CDR2: MGHRA, YSYEKL. J was trimmed by 9 bases and V by 3 bases; bases with no gene match: 7. The CDR3 loop reads CASSQGGLAAQYV. CDR3 DNA: TGCGCCAGCAGCCAGGGCGGACTAGCAGCGCAGTACGTC.

This chain links TRBV4-3 with TRBJ2-1; weak D call: TRBD2 (5 bases). Germline V gene data show CDR1 as LGHNA and CDR2 as YSLEER. The CDR3 contains 17 residues. V was clipped by 1 base and J by 2 bases, with 15 bases between them. CDR3 sequence: CASSQGGNSYTYNEQFF. CDR3 in DNA: TGCGCCAGCAGCCAAGGAGGGAACAGCTACACCTACAATGAGCAGTTCTTC.

The chain combines TRBV5-1 with TRBJ2-1; possible D gene TRBD2, 5 bases. V was shortened by 4 bases and J by 0 bases, with 14 bases between the two germline ends. CDR1 SGHRS and CDR2 YFSETQ come from the germline V gene. The CDR3 runs to 16 residues. CDR3 residues: CASSTPWTVSYNEQFF. The CDR3 nucleotides read TGCGCCAGCAGCACCCCCTGGACTGTCTCCTACAATGAGCAGTTCTTC.

The chain combines TRBV7-9 with TRBJ1-1; D unclear. The V gene lost 0 bases and the J gene lost 7 bases, with 6 bases spanning the gap. Germline-derived CDR1 and CDR2 are SEHNR and FQNEAQ (reference sequence). The length of the CDR3 is 12 residues. The CDR3 DNA reads as TGTGCCAGCAGCTTAGCGCACATTGAAGCTTTCTTT. Residues: CASSLAHIEAFF.

Turning to this clone: The junction shows a germline mismatch at one end, possibly a read error. The chain employs TRBV7-7 and TRBJ2-7; unclear D gene. CDR3 size: 15 residues. Per the germline V gene, CDR1 is SSHAT and CDR2 is FNYEAQ (reference sequence). The DNA of the CDR3 is TGTGCTAGCAGCTTAGCCTCCGGGTCCCCCTACGAGCAGTACTTC. Translating gives CASSLASGSPYEQYF.

The chain uses TRBV10-3 and TRBJ2-7, with D tentatively TRBD1 (7 bases). The CDR3 covers 15 residues. Trimming cost V 7 bases and J 0 bases, with 16 bases left between them. Per germline, CDR1 ENHRY and CDR2 SYGVKD. CDR3 loop: CAITKGGQSSYEQYF. DNA of the CDR3: TGTGCCATCACCAAGGGGGGACAGAGCTCCTACGAGCAGTACTTC.

The V and J genes are TRBV6-6 and TRBJ2-3; 7 bases are shared with TRBD2. The CDR3 covers 15 residues. The junction had 1 base not matched to a gene; V was cut back by 0 bases and J by 1 base. Germline CDR1 is MNHNY and CDR2 is SVGAGI (reference sequence). CDR3 DNA: TGTGCCAGCAGTTACTCCCGGGGGGGCACAGATACGCAGTATTTT. This gives the protein CASSYSRGGTDTQYF.

This chain connects TRBV6-1 to TRBJ2-1, with a possible D match to TRBD2 (5 bases). CDR1 is MNHNS, CDR2 SASEGT, per germline. The CDR3 runs to 15 residues. The V gene lost 2 bases and the J gene lost 4 bases, with 12 bases spanning the gap. CDR3 DNA: TGTGCCAGCAGTGAAAAGAGCGGATCTTACAATGAGCAGTTCTTC. Protein product: CASSEKSGSYNEQFF.

This sequence joins TRBV6-4 and TRBJ2-3; TRBD2 aligns across 11 bases. CDR3 size: 16 residues. Germline CDR1 and CDR2: MRHNA and SNTAGT. The ends lost 5 bases at V and 1 base at J; junction bases unmatched: 5. The CDR3 region has the DNA TGTGCCAGCAGTCCCGGGACTAGCGGAGGCACAGATACGCAGTATTTT. This encodes CASSPGTSGGTDTQYF.

The V gene is TRBV6-5, the J gene TRBJ1-5; possible D gene TRBD1, 6 bases. Germline values: CDR1 MNHEY, CDR2 SVGAGI. The CDR3 is 14 residues long. Between the trimmed V and J ends, which lost 2 bases and 4 bases, there was a span of 9 bases. The CDR3 region has the DNA TGTGCCAGCAGTTACGGGGGCCAGAATCAGCCCCAGCATTTT. Encoded protein: CASSYGGQNQPQHF.

This rearrangement joins TRBV7-8 to TRBJ2-4; TRBD2 matches 8 bases. Germline V CDR1 and CDR2: SGHVS, FQNEAQ. There are 13 residues in the CDR3. V dropped 5 bases and J dropped 8; count of bases not matched to a gene: 5. The CDR3 here is CASSAWRGDIQYF. The CDR3 nucleotides read TGTGCCAGCAGCGCCTGGCGGGGGGACATTCAGTACTTC.

CDR3 in DNA: TGTGCCTGGAGGGTGGACATAGAAAATACGCAGTATTTT. Its protein is CAWRVDIENTQYF. The chain carries TRBV30 and TRBJ2-3, with a weak D call TRBD1 (5 bases). From germline, CDR1 is GTSNPN and CDR2 SVGIG (reference sequence). Trimming took 3 bases from V and 7 from J, leaving 14 bases between them. There are 13 residues in the CDR3.

This CDR3 is CAIGDGTGSTDTQYF. The CDR3 nucleotides are TGTGCCATCGGGGACGGGACAGGAAGCACAGATACGCAGTATTTT. The chain employs TRBV10-3 and TRBJ2-3; 8 bases align to TRBD1. This CDR3 is 15 amino acids long. The V segment lost 8 bases and the J segment 0 bases; nucleotides outside the gene matches: 7. The germline V gene encodes CDR1 ENHRY and CDR2 SYGVKD.

As regards this clone: At one of its ends the junction is not consistent with the germline gene, which may arise from a read error. This specimen includes other DNA sequences encoding the same CDR3. The V call is TRBV27, the J call TRBJ1-1; 9 bases agree with TRBD1. The CDR3 extends over 15 amino acids. Germline CDR1 reads MNHEY; CDR2 reads SMNVEV (reference sequence). The CDR3 reads CASSFAGQGNTEAFF. For the CDR3, the DNA is TGTGCCAGCAGTTTCGCCGGACAGGGGAACACTGAGGCTTTCTTT.

Comment on this clone: In the same sample, other DNA sequences code for this CDR3. This chain uses TRBV2 with TRBJ1-5; a weak D match, TRBD1 (6 bases). Trimming pared 2 bases from V and 8 bases from J, leaving 16 bases between. The CDR3 extends over 15 amino acids. Germline V lookup: CDR1 SNHLY, CDR2 FYNNEI. DNA for the CDR3: TGTGCCAGCAGTGAAATGGTGACAGGTAACAAGCCCCAGCATTTT. Translated, it gives CASSEMVTGNKPQHF.